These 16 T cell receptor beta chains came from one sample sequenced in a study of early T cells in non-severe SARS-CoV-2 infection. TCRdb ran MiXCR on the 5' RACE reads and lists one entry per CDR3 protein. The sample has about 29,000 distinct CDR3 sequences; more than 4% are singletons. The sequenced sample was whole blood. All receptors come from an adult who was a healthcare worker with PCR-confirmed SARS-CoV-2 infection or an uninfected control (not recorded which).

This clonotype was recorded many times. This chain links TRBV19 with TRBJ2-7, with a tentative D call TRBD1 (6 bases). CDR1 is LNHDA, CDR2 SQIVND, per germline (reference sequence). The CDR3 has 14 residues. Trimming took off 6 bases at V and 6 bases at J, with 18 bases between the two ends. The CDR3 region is CASRGAGIFGEQYF. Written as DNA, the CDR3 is TGTGCCAGTAGGGGGGCAGGGATTTTTGGCGAGCAGTACTTC. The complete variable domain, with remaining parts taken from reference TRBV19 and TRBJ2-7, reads DGGITQSPKYLFRKEGQNVTLSCEQNLNHDAMYWYRQDPGQGLRLIYYSQIVNDFQKGDIAEGYSVSREKKESFPLTVTSAQKNPTAFYLCASRGAGIFGEQYFGPGTRLTVT.

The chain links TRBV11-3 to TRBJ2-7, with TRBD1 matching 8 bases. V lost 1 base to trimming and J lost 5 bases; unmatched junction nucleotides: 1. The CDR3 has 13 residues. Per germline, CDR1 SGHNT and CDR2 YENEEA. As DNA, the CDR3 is TGTGCCAGCAGCTTAGTGGACAGGGACGAGCAGTACTTC. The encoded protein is CASSLVDRDEQYF.

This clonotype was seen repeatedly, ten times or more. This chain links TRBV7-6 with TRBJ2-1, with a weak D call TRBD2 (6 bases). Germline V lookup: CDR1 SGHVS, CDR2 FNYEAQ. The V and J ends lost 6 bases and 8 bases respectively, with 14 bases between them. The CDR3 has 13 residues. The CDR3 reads CASRPRGKHEQFF. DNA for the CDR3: TGTGCCAGCAGACCCCGCGGGAAACATGAGCAGTTCTTC.

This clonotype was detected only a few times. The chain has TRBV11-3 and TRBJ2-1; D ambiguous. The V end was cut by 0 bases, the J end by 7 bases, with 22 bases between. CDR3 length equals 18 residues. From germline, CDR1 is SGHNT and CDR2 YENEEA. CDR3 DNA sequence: TGTGCCAGCAGCTTAGATTCGTTTTCGGTCGGAGCGAAGAATGAGCAGTTCTTC. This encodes CASSLDSFSVGAKNEQFF. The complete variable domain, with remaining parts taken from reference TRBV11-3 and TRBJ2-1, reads EAGVVQSPRYKIIEKKQPVAFWCNPISGHNTLYWYLQNLGQGPELLIRYENEEAVDDSQLPKDRFSAERLKGVDSTLKIQPAELGDSAVYLCASSLDSFSVGAKNEQFFGPGTRLTVL.

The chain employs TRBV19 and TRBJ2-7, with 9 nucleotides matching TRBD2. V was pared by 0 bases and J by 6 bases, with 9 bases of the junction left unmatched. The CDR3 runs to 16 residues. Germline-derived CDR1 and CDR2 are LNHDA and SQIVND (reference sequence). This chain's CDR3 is CASSIDAGGPKGEQYF. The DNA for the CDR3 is TGTGCCAGTAGTATAGATGCGGGGGGGCCTAAAGGCGAGCAGTACTTC.

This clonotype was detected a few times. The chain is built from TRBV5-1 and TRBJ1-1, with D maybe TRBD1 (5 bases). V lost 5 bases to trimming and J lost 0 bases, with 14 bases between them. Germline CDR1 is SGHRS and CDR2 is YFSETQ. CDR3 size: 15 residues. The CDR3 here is CASRGGSYMNTEAFF. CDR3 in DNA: TGCGCCAGCAGGGGGGGAAGTTATATGAACACTGAAGCTTTCTTT.

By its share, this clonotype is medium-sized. In nucleotides, the CDR3 is TGTGCCAGCAGTGAAGTGGGAGGTTCCTACAATGAGCAGTTCTTC. It encodes CASSEVGGSYNEQFF. The chain links TRBV6-1 to TRBJ2-1, with D perhaps TRBD2 (6 bases). This CDR3 has 15 amino acids. Germline V gives CDR1 MNHNS, CDR2 SASEGT. V was clipped by 1 base and J by 1 base, with 8 bases between them.

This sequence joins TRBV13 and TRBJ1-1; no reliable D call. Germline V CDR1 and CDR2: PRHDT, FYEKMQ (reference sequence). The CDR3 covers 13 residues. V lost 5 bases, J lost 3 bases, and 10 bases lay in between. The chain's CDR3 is CASSRSEDTEAFF. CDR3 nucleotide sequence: TGTGCCAGCAGCCGGTCTGAGGACACTGAAGCTTTCTTT.

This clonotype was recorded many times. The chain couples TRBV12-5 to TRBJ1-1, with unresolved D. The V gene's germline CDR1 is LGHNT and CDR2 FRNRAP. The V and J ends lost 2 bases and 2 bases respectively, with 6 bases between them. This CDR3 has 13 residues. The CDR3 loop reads CASGLRVNTEAFF. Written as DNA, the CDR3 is TGTGCTAGTGGTTTGAGGGTAAACACTGAAGCTTTCTTT.

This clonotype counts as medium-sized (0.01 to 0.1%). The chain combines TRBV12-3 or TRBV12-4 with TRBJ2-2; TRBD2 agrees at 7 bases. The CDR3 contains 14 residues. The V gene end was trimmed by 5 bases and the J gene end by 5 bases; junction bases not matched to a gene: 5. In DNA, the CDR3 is TGTGCCAGCAGTCTGGGAGGGAGGACCGGGGAGCTGTTTTTT. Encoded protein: CASSLGGRTGELFF.

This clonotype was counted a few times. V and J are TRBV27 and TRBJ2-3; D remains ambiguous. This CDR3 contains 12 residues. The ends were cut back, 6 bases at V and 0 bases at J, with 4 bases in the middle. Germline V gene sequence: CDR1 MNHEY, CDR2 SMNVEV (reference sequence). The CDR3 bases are TGTGCCAGCAGACCTAGCACAGATACGCAGTATTTT. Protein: CASRPSTDTQYF.

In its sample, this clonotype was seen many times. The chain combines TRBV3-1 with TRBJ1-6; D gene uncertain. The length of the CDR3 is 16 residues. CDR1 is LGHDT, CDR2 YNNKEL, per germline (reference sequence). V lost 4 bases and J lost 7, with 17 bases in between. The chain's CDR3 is CASSPNGDSRNSPLHF. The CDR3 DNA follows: TGTGCCAGCAGCCCCAACGGGGATTCGAGAAATTCACCCCTCCACTTT.

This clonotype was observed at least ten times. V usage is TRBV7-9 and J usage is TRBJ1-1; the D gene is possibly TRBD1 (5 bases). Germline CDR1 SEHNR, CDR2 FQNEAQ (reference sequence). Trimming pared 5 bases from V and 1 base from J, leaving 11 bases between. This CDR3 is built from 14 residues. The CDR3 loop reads CASSPFRANTEAFF. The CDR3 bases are TGTGCCAGCAGCCCATTCAGGGCGAACACTGAAGCTTTCTTT.

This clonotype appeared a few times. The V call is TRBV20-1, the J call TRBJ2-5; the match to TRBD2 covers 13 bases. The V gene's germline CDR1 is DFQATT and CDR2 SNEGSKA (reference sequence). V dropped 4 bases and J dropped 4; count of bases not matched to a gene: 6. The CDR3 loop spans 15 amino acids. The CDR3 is CSANTGTSGVETQYF. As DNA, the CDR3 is TGCAGTGCTAACACCGGGACTAGCGGGGTAGAGACCCAGTACTTC.

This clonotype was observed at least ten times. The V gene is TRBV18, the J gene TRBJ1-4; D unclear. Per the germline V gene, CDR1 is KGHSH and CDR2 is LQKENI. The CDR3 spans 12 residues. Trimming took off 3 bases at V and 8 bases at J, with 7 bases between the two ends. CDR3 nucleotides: TGTGCCAGCTCACCGGACCGAGAAAAACTGTTTTTT. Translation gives CASSPDREKLFF.

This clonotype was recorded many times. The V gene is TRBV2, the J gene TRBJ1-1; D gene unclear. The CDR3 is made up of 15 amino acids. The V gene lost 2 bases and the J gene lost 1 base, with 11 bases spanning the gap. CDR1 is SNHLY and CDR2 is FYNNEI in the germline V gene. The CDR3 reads CASSESGIPNTEAFF. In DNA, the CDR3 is TGTGCCAGCAGTGAAAGCGGTATACCGAACACTGAAGCTTTCTTT.